These T cell receptor beta chains were read from a single sample in a study of shared clonotypes between healthy human individuals. Profiling relied on immunoSEQ multiplex PCR, and the TCRdb table lists in-frame clones only, not all of them. This sample has about 580,000 clones, with 98% found just once. Sequenced: naive CD8+ T cells sorted from blood. These receptor sequences come from a man younger than 45 in good health. Each CDR3 is given with its conserved first and last residue. Each record gives: clone size, D gene, V gene, J gene, CDR3 protein, CDR3 DNA. The D gene is left open where the match is weak. Only part of the rows carry a size: once, few, many, or a class if the clone is expanded.

.	TRBD2	TRBV11-2	TRBJ2-7	CASSPSPGLAGAYEQYF	TGTGCCAGCAGCCCGTCCCCCGGACTAGCGGGAGCGTACGAACAGTACTTC
.	.	TRBV5-1	TRBJ2-1	CASRVMGLNNEQFF	TGCGCCAGCAGGGTTATGGGCCTTAACAATGAGCAGTTCTTC
.	.	TRBV7-9	TRBJ2-5	CASSLKGRGQETQYF	TGTGCCAGCAGCTTAAAAGGGCGGGGCCAAGAGACCCAGTACTTC
.	.	TRBV13	TRBJ2-1	CASSLGYNEQFF	TGTGCCAGCAGCTTAGGGTACAATGAGCAGTTCTTC
.	TRBD2	TRBV4-1	TRBJ2-7	CASSQELADTYEQYF	TGCGCCAGCAGCCAGGAGCTAGCGGATACCTACGAGCAGTACTTC
.	TRBD1	TRBV28	TRBJ1-5	CATNIQGARQPQHF	TGTGCCACCAATATACAGGGGGCGAGGCAGCCCCAGCATTTT
.	TRBD2	TRBV7-8	TRBJ2-3	CASRTTQREVNSSTDTQYF	TGTGCCAGCAGAACAACTCAGCGGGAGGTCAATTCTAGCACAGATACGCAGTATTTT
.	.	TRBV6-4	TRBJ1-2	CASGRGANCPRF	TGTGCCAGCGGAAGGGGGGCTAACTGCCCCCGGTTC
.	.	TRBV4-1	TRBJ2-3	CASSPPLSDNTDTQYF	TGCGCCAGCAGCCCCCCTCTTAGCGATAACACAGATACGCAGTATTTT
.	.	TRBV27	TRBJ2-2	CASSLSHPAIVAGELFF	TGTGCCAGCAGTTTATCACACCCCGCGATCGTTGCCGGGGAGCTGTTTTTT
.	.	TRBV10-2	TRBJ2-1	CASLIGLPYNEQFF	TGCGCCAGCCTAATAGGACTACCCTACAATGAGCAGTTCTTC
.	.	TRBV29-1	TRBJ2-3	CSVESESNLNTQYF	TGCAGCGTTGAATCGGAGTCGAATTTGAATACGCAGTATTTT
.	TRBD1	TRBV6-5	TRBJ2-3	CASRQGIRADTQYF	TGTGCCAGCAGACAGGGGATTAGGGCAGATACGCAGTATTTT
.	.	TRBV2	TRBJ2-2	CASREDPPGELFF	TGTGCCAGCAGGGAAGACCCGCCCGGGGAGCTGTTTTTT
.	.	TRBV7-9	TRBJ2-5	CASSPRVPGQETQYF	TGTGCCAGCAGCCCCAGGGTACCAGGGCAAGAGACCCAGTACTTC
.	.	TRBV7-6	TRBJ2-2	CASSPLGLGELFF	TGTGCCAGCAGCCCTCTAGGTCTGGGGGAGCTGTTTTTT
.	TRBD2	TRBV28	TRBJ2-1	CASEPGTSGSYNEQFF	TGTGCCAGCGAACCTGGGACTAGCGGGTCCTACAATGAGCAGTTCTTC
.	TRBD2	TRBV19	TRBJ2-2	CASSIGVAGGLNTGELFF	TGTGCCAGTAGTATTGGGGTAGCGGGAGGCTTGAACACCGGGGAGCTGTTTTTT
.	.	TRBV7-8	TRBJ2-7	CASSATTGLVNGEQYF	TGTGCCAGCAGCGCCACCACAGGGTTAGTTAACGGCGAGCAGTACTTC
.	.	TRBV5-6	TRBJ2-7	CASSWGARDEQYF	TGTGCCAGCAGCTGGGGGGCGAGGGACGAGCAGTACTTC
once	.	TRBV4-3	TRBJ1-2	CASSQDLLLGNYGYTF	TGCGCCAGCAGCCAAGATCTACTCCTAGGCAACTATGGCTACACCTTC
.	.	TRBV5-6	TRBJ1-5	CASSLAGTGNQPQHF	TGTGCCAGCAGCTTGGCCGGGACGGGCAATCAGCCCCAGCATTTT
.	.	TRBV28	TRBJ2-7	CASSSWDFYEQYF	TGTGCCAGCAGTTCCTGGGACTTTTACGAGCAGTACTTC
.	.	TRBV27	TRBJ2-5	CASVRREGTQYF	TGTGCCAGCGTCCGGCGCGAAGGGACCCAGTACTTC
.	TRBD2	TRBV10-1	TRBJ2-5	CARGLAGGLYQETQYF	TGCGCCAGGGGACTAGCGGGAGGGTTGTACCAAGAGACCCAGTACTTC
.	.	TRBV9	TRBJ1-5	CASSPTRNQPQHF	TGTGCCAGCAGCCCCACGCGGAATCAGCCCCAGCATTTT
.	.	TRBV6-6	TRBJ1-1	CASSDGGETEAFF	TGTGCCAGCAGTGACGGGGGCGAGACTGAAGCTTTCTTT
.	TRBD2	TRBV29-1	TRBJ2-5	CSAGRVGETQYF	TGCAGCGCAGGGAGGGTGGGGGAGACCCAGTACTTC
.	TRBD1	TRBV27	TRBJ2-7	CASSSHLTGGLDEQYF	TGTGCCAGCAGTTCGCACTTGACAGGGGGCTTGGACGAGCAGTACTTC
.	.	TRBV7-8	TRBJ2-5	CASSFGGDSGMTQYF	TGTGCCAGCAGCTTTGGTGGCGACAGTGGTATGACCCAGTACTTC
.	.	TRBV18	TRBJ2-1	CASSPELARNEQFF	TGTGCCAGCTCACCGGAGCTAGCGCGCAATGAGCAGTTCTTC
.	TRBD2	TRBV9	TRBJ2-1	CASSVEGGRASDEQFF	TGTGCCAGCAGCGTAGAGGGCGGGAGGGCTAGCGATGAGCAGTTCTTC
.	TRBD2	TRBV7-2	TRBJ2-1	CASSQGSSGYNEQFF	TGTGCCAGCAGCCAAGGTTCTAGCGGATACAATGAGCAGTTCTTC
.	.	TRBV13	TRBJ2-5	CASSFLGETQYF	TGTGCCAGCAGCTTCCTGGGAGAGACCCAGTACTTC
.	.	TRBV10-3	TRBJ2-7	CAIRDSGTGEQYF	TGTGCCATCAGAGATAGCGGAACGGGGGAGCAGTACTTC
.	.	TRBV11-2	TRBJ1-1	CASSLAAPLEAFF	TGTGCCAGCAGCTTAGCGGCACCTCTTGAAGCTTTCTTT
.	.	TRBV27	TRBJ2-7	CASRRDSSYEQYF	TGTGCCAGCAGGCGGGATAGCTCCTACGAGCAGTACTTC
.	TRBD1	TRBV29-1	TRBJ2-7	CSVIQGVGYEQYF	TGCAGCGTCATACAGGGGGTCGGTTACGAGCAGTACTTC
.	.	TRBV7-3	TRBJ2-1	CASRLTPRDNEQFF	TGTGCCAGCAGGCTTACCCCGCGGGATAATGAGCAGTTCTTC
.	TRBD2	TRBV27	TRBJ2-7	CASSLGQIPGLAGGEQYF	TGTGCCAGCAGTTTAGGACAAATACCGGGACTAGCGGGAGGCGAGCAGTACTTC
.	.	TRBV4-2	TRBJ2-2	CASSQGWAVSRNTGELFF	TGTGCCAGCAGCCAAGGGTGGGCGGTATCAAGGAACACCGGGGAGCTGTTTTTT
.	.	TRBV18	TRBJ2-3	CASSPGSGLRTDTQYF	TGTGCCAGCTCCCCCGGAAGCGGGTTACGCACAGATACGCAGTATTTT
.	.	TRBV27	TRBJ2-7	CASSLKGPAYEQYF	TGTGCCAGCAGTCTGAAGGGCCCTGCCTACGAGCAGTACTTC
.	.	TRBV5-1	TRBJ2-5	CASSWKQGVILQETQYF	TGCGCCAGCAGCTGGAAACAGGGAGTGATCCTCCAAGAGACCCAGTACTTC
.	TRBD1	TRBV27	TRBJ1-1	CASSLSGQGHTEAFF	TGTGCCAGCAGTTTATCAGGACAGGGGCACACTGAAGCTTTCTTT
once	TRBD2	TRBV19	TRBJ2-7	CASSILAGARYEQYF	TGTGCCAGTAGTATTTTAGCGGGAGCTAGGTACGAGCAGTACTTC
.	.	TRBV18	TRBJ1-2	CASSPPTAYLNYGYTF	TGTGCCAGCTCACCACCGACCGCGTATCTTAACTATGGCTACACCTTC
.	TRBD1	TRBV27	TRBJ1-5	CASSLARGGRPQHF	TGTGCCAGCAGTTTAGCCAGGGGGGGAAGACCCCAGCATTTT
.	TRBD1	TRBV9	TRBJ2-2	CASSVAGTGLGNTGELFF	TGTGCCAGCAGCGTAGCTGGGACAGGGTTGGGAAACACCGGGGAGCTGTTTTTT
.	.	TRBV5-1	TRBJ2-7	CASSLVPTYEQYF	TGCGCCAGCAGCTTGGTACCGACCTACGAGCAGTACTTC
.	.	TRBV29-1	TRBJ2-7	CSVVVQGRYEQYF	TGCAGCGTTGTTGTCCAGGGGAGATACGAGCAGTACTTC
once	TRBD1	TRBV27	TRBJ1-5	CASSLGTGGGSNQPQHF	TGTGCCAGCAGTTTGGGAACAGGGGGCGGAAGCAATCAGCCCCAGCATTTT
once	TRBD1	TRBV2	TRBJ2-5	CASKGDRGRYQETQYF	TGTGCCAGCAAGGGAGACAGGGGGCGATACCAAGAGACCCAGTACTTC